The 8 T cell receptor beta chains below were found in one sample sequenced in a study of control samples from healthy donors and cancer patients. Method: immunoSEQ multiplex PCR; TCRdb's copy keeps in-frame clones and lacks some. The data show tens of thousands of clones, approximately 79% seen once. Sequencing used PBMCs. Every receptor here comes from a man in his 60s with head and neck cancer.

The chain couples TRBV5-1 to TRBJ2-1; TRBD2 matches 10 bases. CDR3 length: 16 residues. The germline gives CDR1 SGHRS, CDR2 YFSETQ. The ends lost 0 bases at V and 3 bases at J; junction bases unmatched: 3. The CDR3 DNA follows: TGCGCCAGCAGCTTGGGGACTAGCGGATACTACAATGAGCAGTTCTTC. It codes for CASSLGTSGYYNEQFF.

Remarks on this clone: At one boundary the junction diverges from the germline segment, which might be a read error. The genes are TRBV4-3 and TRBJ2-3; 9 positions match TRBD1. This CDR3 contains 13 residues. Germline V CDR1 and CDR2: LGHNA, YSLEER. The CDR3 reads CASSQDRGQGPNF. CDR3 coding DNA: TGCGCCAGCAGCCAAGATCGCGGACAGGGGCCAAATTTT.

The chain is built from TRBV18 and TRBJ2-7, with TRBD2 matching over 8 bases. The CDR3 loop spans 15 amino acids. The germline gives CDR1 KGHSH, CDR2 LQKENI. The ends lost 3 bases at V and 5 bases at J; junction bases unmatched: 9. The CDR3 protein is CASSPAAGVGNEQYF. For the CDR3, the DNA is TGTGCCAGCTCACCTGCAGCGGGAGTGGGCAACGAGCAGTACTTC.

In regard to this clone: The junction departs from the called germline gene at one end, perhaps through a read error. V is TRBV18 and J is TRBJ2-1; 9 bases align to TRBD1. The germline gives CDR1 KGHSH, CDR2 LQKENI. CDR3 length: 13 residues. In DNA, the CDR3 is TGTGCCAGCTCACAGGACAGGGGACTCCCGAGTGTCTTC. Protein: CASSQDRGLPSVF.

The gene calls are TRBV30 and TRBJ1-6, with D unresolved. Deletions cut 3 bases from V and 10 bases from J, with 13 bases between. CDR1 GTSNPN and CDR2 SVGIG come from the germline V gene (reference sequence). This CDR3 region has 13 residues. Here the CDR3 reads CAWREELGSPLHF. DNA for the CDR3: TGTGCCTGGAGGGAGGAATTGGGATCACCCCTCCACTTT.

This chain uses TRBV25-1 with TRBJ1-4; 7 bases map to TRBD1. The CDR3 covers 14 residues. With V trimmed by 3 bases and J by 8 bases, 6 bases remained unmatched. Germline V gives CDR1 MGHDK, CDR2 SYGVNS. This CDR3 reads CASSDTGVGEKLFF. CDR3 in DNA: TGTGCCAGCAGTGATACAGGGGTCGGGGAAAAACTGTTTTTT.

The chain links TRBV27 to TRBJ2-7; D gene unclear. V lost 5 bases, J lost 3 bases, and 5 bases lay in between. This CDR3 region has 11 residues. The germline gives CDR1 MNHEY, CDR2 SMNVEV (reference sequence). CDR3 loop: CASSTLYEQYF. For the CDR3, the DNA is TGTGCCAGCAGTACGCTCTACGAGCAGTACTTC.

This sequence joins TRBV10-1 and TRBJ1-5; D gene uncertain. Germline loops: CDR1 WNHNN, CDR2 SYGVQD (reference sequence). There are 13 residues in the CDR3. V was shortened by 0 bases and J by 7 bases, with 7 bases between the two germline ends. CDR3 amino acids: CASSESLRQPQHF. Here the CDR3 DNA reads TGCGCCAGCAGTGAGTCGCTCCGGCAGCCCCAGCATTTT.